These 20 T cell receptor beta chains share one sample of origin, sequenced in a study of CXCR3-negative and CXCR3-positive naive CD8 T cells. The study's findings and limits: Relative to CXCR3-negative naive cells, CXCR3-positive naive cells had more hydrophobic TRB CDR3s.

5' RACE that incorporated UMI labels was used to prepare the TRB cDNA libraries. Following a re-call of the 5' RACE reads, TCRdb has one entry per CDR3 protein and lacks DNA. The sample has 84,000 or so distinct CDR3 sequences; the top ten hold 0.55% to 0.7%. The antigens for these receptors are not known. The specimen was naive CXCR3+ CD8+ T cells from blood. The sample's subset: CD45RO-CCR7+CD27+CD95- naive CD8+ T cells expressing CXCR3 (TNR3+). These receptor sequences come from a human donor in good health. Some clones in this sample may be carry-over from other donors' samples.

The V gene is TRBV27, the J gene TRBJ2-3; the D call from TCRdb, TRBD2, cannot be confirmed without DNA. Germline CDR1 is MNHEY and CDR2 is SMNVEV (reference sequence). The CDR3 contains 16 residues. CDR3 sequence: CASSLGLAGPMDTQYF.

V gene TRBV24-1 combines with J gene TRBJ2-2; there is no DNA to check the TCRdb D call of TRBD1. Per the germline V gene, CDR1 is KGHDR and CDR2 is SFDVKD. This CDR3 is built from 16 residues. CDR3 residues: CATSDHRVPRTGELFF.

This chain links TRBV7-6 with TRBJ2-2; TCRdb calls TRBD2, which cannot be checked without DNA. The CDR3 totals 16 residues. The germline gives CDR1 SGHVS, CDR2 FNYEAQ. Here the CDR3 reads CASSLSYGLAYGELFF. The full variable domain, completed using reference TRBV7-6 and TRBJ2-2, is GAGVSQSPRYKVTKRGQDVALRCDPISGHVSLYWYRQALGQGPEFLTYFNYEAQQDKSGLPNDRFSAERPEGSISTLTIQRTEQRDSAMYRCASSLSYGLAYGELFFGEGSRLTVL.

The CDR3 here is CAIWGGGNNEQFF. The rearrangement links TRBV6-6 to TRBJ2-1; TCRdb proposes TRBD1, but this gene call is untestable without DNA. The germline CDR1 and CDR2 sequences are MNHNY and SVGAGI (reference sequence). This CDR3 is 13 amino acids long.

This CDR3 is CASSQDRIAYGYTF. V gene TRBV14 combines with J gene TRBJ1-2. The germline V gene encodes CDR1 SGHDN and CDR2 FVKESK. This CDR3 has 14 residues.

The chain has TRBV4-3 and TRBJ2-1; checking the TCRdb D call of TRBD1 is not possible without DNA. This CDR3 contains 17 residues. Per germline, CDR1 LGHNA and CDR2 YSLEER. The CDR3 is CASSQDISGVAYNEQFF.

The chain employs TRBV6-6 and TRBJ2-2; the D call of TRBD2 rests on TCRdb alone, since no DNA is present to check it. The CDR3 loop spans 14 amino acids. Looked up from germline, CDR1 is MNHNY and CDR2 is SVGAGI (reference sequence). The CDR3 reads CASTTSPTTRELFF.

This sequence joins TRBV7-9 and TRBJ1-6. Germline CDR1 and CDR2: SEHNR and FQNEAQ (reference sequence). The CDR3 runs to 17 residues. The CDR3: CASSLLPADSYNSPLHF.

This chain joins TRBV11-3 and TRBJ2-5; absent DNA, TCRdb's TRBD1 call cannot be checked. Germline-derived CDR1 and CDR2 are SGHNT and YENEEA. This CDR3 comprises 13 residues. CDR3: CASSPGGLKTQYF. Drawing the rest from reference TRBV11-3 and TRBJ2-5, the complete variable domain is EAGVVQSPRYKIIEKKQPVAFWCNPISGHNTLYWYLQNLGQGPELLIRYENEEAVDDSQLPKDRFSAERLKGVDSTLKIQPAELGDSAVYLCASSPGGLKTQYFGPGTRLLVL.

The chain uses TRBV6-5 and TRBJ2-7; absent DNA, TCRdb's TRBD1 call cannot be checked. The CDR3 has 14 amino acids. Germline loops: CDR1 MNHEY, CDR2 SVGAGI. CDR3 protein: CASTTPGQSYEQYF.

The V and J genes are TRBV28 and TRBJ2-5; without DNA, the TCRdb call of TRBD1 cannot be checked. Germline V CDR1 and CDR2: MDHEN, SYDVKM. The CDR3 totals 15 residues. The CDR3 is CATVLGDKIQETQYF.

The CDR3 loop is CASSGPRTGNTEAFF. The genes are TRBV2 and TRBJ1-1; without DNA, the TCRdb call of TRBD1 cannot be checked. CDR3 length: 15 amino acids. Per germline, CDR1 SNHLY and CDR2 FYNNEI.

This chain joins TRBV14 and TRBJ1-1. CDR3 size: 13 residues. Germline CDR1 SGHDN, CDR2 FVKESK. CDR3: CASRPVMNTEAFF.

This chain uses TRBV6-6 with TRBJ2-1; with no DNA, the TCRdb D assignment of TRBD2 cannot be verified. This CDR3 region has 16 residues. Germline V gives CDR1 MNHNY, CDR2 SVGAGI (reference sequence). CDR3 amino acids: CASSSGLAGNYNEQFF.

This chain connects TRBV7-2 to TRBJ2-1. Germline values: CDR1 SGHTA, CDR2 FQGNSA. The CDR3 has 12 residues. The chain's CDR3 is CASSPGYNEQFF.

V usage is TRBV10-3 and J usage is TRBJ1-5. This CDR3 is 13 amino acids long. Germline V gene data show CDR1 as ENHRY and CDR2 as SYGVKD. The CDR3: CAISEEGPQPQHF.

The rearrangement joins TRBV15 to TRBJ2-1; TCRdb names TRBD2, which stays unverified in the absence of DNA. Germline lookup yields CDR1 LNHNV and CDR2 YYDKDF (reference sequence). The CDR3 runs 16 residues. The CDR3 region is CATSREPSGDYNEQFF. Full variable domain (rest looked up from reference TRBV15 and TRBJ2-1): DAMVIQNPRYQVTQFGKPVTLSCSQTLNHNVMYWYQQKSSQAPKLLFHYYDKDFNNEADTPDNFQSRRPNTSFCFLDIRSPGLGDTAMYLCATSREPSGDYNEQFFGPGTRLTVL.

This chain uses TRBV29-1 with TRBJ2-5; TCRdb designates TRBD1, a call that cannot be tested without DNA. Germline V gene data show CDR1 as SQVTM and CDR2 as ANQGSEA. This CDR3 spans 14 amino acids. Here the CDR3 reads CSVPAPDTQETQYF.

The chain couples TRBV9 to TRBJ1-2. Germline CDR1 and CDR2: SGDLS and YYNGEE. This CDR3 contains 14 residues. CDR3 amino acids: CASSVAAGTYGYTF.

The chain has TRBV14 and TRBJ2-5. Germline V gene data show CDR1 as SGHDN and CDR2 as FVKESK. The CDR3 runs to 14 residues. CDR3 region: CASSPDLVGETQYF.